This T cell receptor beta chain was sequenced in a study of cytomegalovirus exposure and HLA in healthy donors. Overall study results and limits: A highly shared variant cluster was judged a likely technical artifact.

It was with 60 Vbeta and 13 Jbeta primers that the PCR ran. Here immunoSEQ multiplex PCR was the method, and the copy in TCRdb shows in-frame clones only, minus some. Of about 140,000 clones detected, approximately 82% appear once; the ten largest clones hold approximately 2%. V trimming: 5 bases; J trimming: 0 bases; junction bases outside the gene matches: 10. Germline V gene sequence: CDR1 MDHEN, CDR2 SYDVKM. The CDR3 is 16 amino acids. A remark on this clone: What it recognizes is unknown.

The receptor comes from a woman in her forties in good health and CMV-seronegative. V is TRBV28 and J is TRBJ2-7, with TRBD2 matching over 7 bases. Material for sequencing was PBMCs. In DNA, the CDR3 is TGTGCCAGCAGTCCTCTGGGTAGCGGGTACTCCTACGAGCAGTACTTC. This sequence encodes CASSPLGSGYSYEQYF.